Shown below are 32 T cell receptor beta chains from a single sample sequenced in a study of T cell responses to AZD1222 COVID-19 vaccine. Method: immunoSEQ multiplex PCR; TCRdb's copy keeps in-frame clones and lacks some. There are tens of thousands of clones in the sample; about 89% occur only once, and just under 2% lies in the top ten. The specimen comprised peripheral blood, sampled on day 0 of AZD1222 vaccination. The receptors originated from an adult in good health.

The CDR3 spells CASSVGQGGIQYF. CDR3 coding DNA: TGTGCCAGCAGTGTGGGACAGGGGGGCATTCAGTACTTC. The rearrangement uses TRBV25-1 and TRBJ2-4; 11 bases are shared with TRBD1. There are 13 residues in the CDR3. V was pared by 4 bases and J by 9 bases, with 2 bases of the junction left unmatched. Germline V gives CDR1 MGHDK, CDR2 SYGVNS.

This clone appeared a single time. The chain is built from TRBV6-6 and TRBJ2-4, with 8 bases fitting TRBD2. Germline loops: CDR1 MNHNY, CDR2 SVGAGI (reference sequence). Germline trimming cut 6 bases from V and 7 bases from J; bases unmatched to any gene: 11. The CDR3 has 15 amino acids. The CDR3 DNA reads TGTGCCAGCAGCGATAGCGGGACCTCTGGGAACATTCAGTACTTC. Its translation: CASSDSGTSGNIQYF.

CDR3 sequence: CASKREVGNEQFF. Written as DNA, the CDR3 is TGTGCCAGCAAGCGGGAGGTTGGGAATGAGCAGTTCTTC. This sequence joins TRBV6-5 and TRBJ2-1; 9 bases agree with TRBD2. The CDR3 loop spans 13 amino acids. V lost 7 bases, J lost 7 bases, and 5 bases stayed unmatched. The germline CDR1 and CDR2 sequences are MNHEY and SVGAGI.

V is TRBV18 and J is TRBJ1-2; D might be TRBD1 (5 bases). Per germline, CDR1 KGHSH and CDR2 LQKENI. This CDR3 spans 15 amino acids. Trimming removed 2 bases from V and 3 bases from J, with 13 bases in between. The CDR3 is CASSPWTSGDYGYTF. The DNA for the CDR3 is TGTGCCAGCTCACCATGGACCTCGGGGGACTATGGCTACACCTTC.

The chain joins TRBV6-5 to TRBJ2-7, with 7 positions matching TRBD2. Germline assignment: CDR1 MNHEY and CDR2 SVGAGI. The CDR3 runs to 15 residues. Losses at the gene ends were 8 bases for V and 4 bases for J; bases not matched to a gene: 14. This chain's CDR3 is CASGNDGRSGYEQYF. Written as DNA, the CDR3 is TGTGCCAGCGGCAACGACGGGAGGTCTGGTTACGAGCAGTACTTC.

Only one count was recorded for this clone. The chain uses TRBV6-6 and TRBJ2-3; 12 positions agree with TRBD2. This CDR3 has 16 amino acids. J gave up 2 bases and V 7 bases, and 7 bases lay outside the gene matches. Germline values: CDR1 MNHNY, CDR2 SVGAGI (reference sequence). CDR3 protein: CASTRGLAGTTDTQYF. CDR3 nucleotides: TGTGCCAGCACCCGAGGACTAGCGGGGACCACAGATACGCAGTATTTT.

The chain uses TRBV30 and TRBJ1-5; D gene unclear. CDR3 length: 14 amino acids. Trimming shortened V by 1 base and J by 0 bases, and 7 bases separated the two germline ends. The germline V gene has CDR1 GTSNPN and CDR2 SVGIG (reference sequence). The CDR3 here is CAWSAQHSNQPQHF. The DNA for the CDR3 is TGTGCCTGGAGTGCCCAGCATAGCAATCAGCCCCAGCATTTT.

This chain links TRBV6-4 with TRBJ2-7; D uncertain. Germline values: CDR1 MRHNA, CDR2 SNTAGT. Trimming left V 4 bases short and J 3 bases short, with 10 bases between. This CDR3 has 13 residues. The CDR3 loop reads CASSVERGYEQYF. CDR3 coding DNA: TGTGCCAGCAGTGTAGAAAGAGGCTACGAGCAGTACTTC.

The rearrangement joins TRBV5-4 to TRBJ2-1; 12 bases fit TRBD2. Per germline, CDR1 SGHNT and CDR2 YYREEE (reference sequence). Trimming took 4 bases from V and 7 from J; bases not matched to a gene: 6. This CDR3 has 15 amino acids. The CDR3 region is CASSTGLAGRNEQFF. DNA of the CDR3: TGTGCCAGCAGCACCGGACTAGCGGGACGAAATGAGCAGTTCTTC.

J is TRBJ1-5 and V is TRBV19, with D unresolved. Germline loops: CDR1 LNHDA, CDR2 SQIVND (reference sequence). The CDR3 extends over 9 amino acids. The germline V and J ends were trimmed by 8 bases and 10 bases, with 6 bases remaining between them. In DNA form, the CDR3 reads TGTGCCAGTCTCCCACCCCAGCATTTT. Protein sequence: CASLPPQHF. Filled out from reference TRBV19 and TRBJ1-5, the complete variable domain reads DGGITQSPKYLFRKEGQNVTLSCEQNLNHDAMYWYRQDPGQGLRLIYYSQIVNDFQKGDIAEGYSVSREKKESFPLTVTSAQKNPTAFYLCASLPPQHFGDGTRLSIL.

CDR3 bases: TGTGCCAGCAGCGTATTACAGGATGCCGTAGCTAACTATGGCTACACCTTC. Translated: CASSVLQDAVANYGYTF. The chain uses TRBV9 and TRBJ1-2, with a tentative D call TRBD1 (5 bases). CDR3 length equals 17 residues. V lost 1 base to trimming and J lost 0 bases, with 16 bases between them. Germline V CDR1 and CDR2: SGDLS, YYNGEE.

The rearrangement joins TRBV14 to TRBJ1-2; TRBD1 is a possible D gene (6 bases). The ends were cut back, 0 bases at V and 4 bases at J, with 12 bases in the middle. The germline gives CDR1 SGHDN, CDR2 FVKESK. CDR3 length equals 15 residues. CDR3 amino acids: CASSQDWGTIYGYTF. As DNA, the CDR3 is TGTGCCAGCAGCCAAGATTGGGGGACAATCTATGGCTACACCTTC.

Comment on this clone: Because the CDR3 is missing its conserved closing phenylalanine or tryptophan, this is likely a read error. The DNA is omitted, as the CDR3 cannot be located on it reliably, and the CDR3 follows TCRdb's listing. The chain joins TRBV21-1 to TRBJ1-2; the DNA was not compared with TRBD1, the D call given in the table. TRBV21-1 is recorded as a pseudogene. The CDR3 adds up to 10 amino acids, both ends counted. The CDR3 reads CASSKFMGAS.

The CDR3 here is CASSQVGTAHSPLHF. DNA for the CDR3: TGTGCCAGCAGCCAAGTTGGGACAGCTCATTCACCCCTCCACTTT. The chain couples TRBV14 to TRBJ1-6; 7 nucleotides match TRBD1. This CDR3 region has 15 residues. Germline CDR1 reads SGHDN; CDR2 reads FVKESK. Trimming at V came to 1 base and at J to 8 bases, leaving 5 bases not matched to a gene.

The V gene is TRBV6-5, the J gene TRBJ2-1; 7 nucleotides align to TRBD2. The germline gives CDR1 MNHEY, CDR2 SVGAGI. The V gene end was trimmed by 6 bases and the J gene end by 3 bases; junction bases not matched to a gene: 5. The CDR3 length is 14 residues. In DNA, the CDR3 is TGTGCCAGCAGGGCTAGCGGAGTCTACAATGAGCAGTTCTTC. Translation gives CASRASGVYNEQFF.

The chain carries TRBV18 and TRBJ2-2, with D tentatively TRBD1 (6 bases). CDR3 length: 16 amino acids. Germline CDR1 KGHSH, CDR2 LQKENI. V was trimmed by 3 bases and J by 6 bases, leaving 17 bases between them. CDR3 bases: TGTGCCAGCTCACCCCCCCAAACAGGGTTTGCCGGGGAGCTGTTTTTT. It is translated as CASSPPQTGFAGELFF. The whole variable domain, remainder taken from reference TRBV18 and TRBJ2-2, is NAGVMQNPRHLVRRRGQEARLRCSPMKGHSHVYWYRQLPEEGLKFMVYLQKENIIDESGMPKERFSAEFPKEGPSILRIQQVVRGDSAAYFCASSPPQTGFAGELFFGEGSRLTVL.

The chain recombines TRBV9 with TRBJ1-1; D is ambiguous. The length of the CDR3 is 15 residues. Germline lookup yields CDR1 SGDLS and CDR2 YYNGEE. Trimming removed 4 bases at V and 5 bases at J, with 18 bases between. The CDR3 region is CASSPLGPGQTEAFF. CDR3 bases: TGTGCCAGCAGCCCACTAGGCCCCGGGCAAACTGAAGCTTTCTTT.

The genes are TRBV27 and TRBJ2-1, with 8 bases aligning to TRBD1. Germline CDR1 and CDR2: MNHEY and SMNVEV (reference sequence). The CDR3 runs to 16 residues. V shed 3 bases, J shed 8 bases, and the junction held 12 bases outside the gene matches. CDR3 region: CASSFSPGQVRDEQFF. The CDR3 nucleotides are TGTGCCAGCAGTTTCTCCCCGGGACAGGTTCGAGATGAGCAGTTCTTC.

The chain uses TRBV5-1 and TRBJ2-7; TRBD2 is a possible D gene (5 bases). This CDR3 has 16 amino acids. Trimming removed 5 bases at V and 5 bases at J, with 23 bases between. Per the germline V gene, CDR1 is SGHRS and CDR2 is YFSETQ. The CDR3 reads CASRPRKTGYSNEQYF. CDR3 in DNA: TGCGCCAGCAGGCCCAGGAAAACGGGATACTCTAACGAGCAGTACTTC.

The CDR3 DNA reads as TGTGCCAGCACAAGGGCCGGGACTAGCGGGAGGGCCGCATCCTACAATGAGCAGTTCTTC. Translated, it gives CASTRAGTSGRAASYNEQFF. This chain connects TRBV18 to TRBJ2-1, with 16 bases lining up with TRBD2. J lost 1 base, V lost 8 bases, and 14 bases had no gene match. This CDR3 spans 20 amino acids. CDR1 KGHSH and CDR2 LQKENI come from the germline V gene.

The chain recombines TRBV3-1 (or the pseudogene TRBV3-2) with TRBJ2-1; D not certain. The CDR3 extends over 15 amino acids. The germline CDR1 and CDR2 sequences are LGHDT and YNNKEL (reference sequence). V dropped 0 bases and J dropped 0 bases, with 6 bases sitting between them. CDR3: CASSQEVSSYNEQFF. The CDR3 nucleotides read TGTGCCAGCAGCCAAGAAGTTAGCTCCTACAATGAGCAGTTCTTC.

This rearrangement joins TRBV19 to TRBJ2-1, with TRBD2 identical over 10 bases. Trimming removed 7 bases from V and 4 bases from J; junction bases left unmatched: 7. The V gene's germline CDR1 is LNHDA and CDR2 SQIVND (reference sequence). This CDR3 has 15 amino acids. As DNA, the CDR3 is TGTGCCAGTAACACAGCGGGAGGGGAATACAATGAGCAGTTCTTC. This sequence encodes CASNTAGGEYNEQFF.

This clone was picked up a small number of times. Other DNA sequences of this sample code for an identical CDR3. The J gene is TRBJ1-2, the V gene TRBV3-1 (or the pseudogene TRBV3-2), with 8 bases fitting TRBD1. The CDR3 consists of 14 residues. Trimming cost V 4 bases and J 3 bases; bases outside gene matches: 4. Germline V CDR1 and CDR2: LGHDT, YNNKEL (reference sequence). The CDR3 loop is CASSPSDRDYGYTF. CDR3 DNA: TGTGCCAGCAGCCCCTCGGACAGGGACTATGGCTACACCTTC.

The chain carries TRBV12-3 or TRBV12-4 and TRBJ1-1; D is ambiguous. The length of the CDR3 is 12 residues. The V end was cut by 5 bases, the J end by 4 bases, with 8 bases between. Written as DNA, the CDR3 is TGTGCCAGCAGTCCCCGTCGCACTGAAGCTTTCTTT. This gives the protein CASSPRRTEAFF.

The chain carries TRBV10-3 and TRBJ1-1; 8 positions match TRBD1. The CDR3 is made up of 13 amino acids. From germline, CDR1 is ENHRY and CDR2 SYGVKD. The V segment lost 8 bases and the J segment 5 bases; nucleotides outside the gene matches: 7. CDR3 in DNA: TGTGCCATCCGGACAGGGAGAGAGACTGAAGCTTTCTTT. Translated, it gives CAIRTGRETEAFF.

This rearrangement joins TRBV7-8 to TRBJ2-7, with 10 bases identical to TRBD1. The CDR3 runs 16 residues. Trimming removed 3 bases from V and 2 bases from J; junction bases left unmatched: 7. Germline V lookup: CDR1 SGHVS, CDR2 FQNEAQ. The CDR3 DNA is TGTGCCAGCAGCTTCCGCGCCGGGACAGGGGCCTACGAGCAGTACTTC. Amino acids: CASSFRAGTGAYEQYF.

The rearrangement joins TRBV18 to TRBJ2-3; possible D gene TRBD2, 5 bases. Germline CDR1 and CDR2: KGHSH and LQKENI. V was cut by 7 bases and J by 1 base, with 12 bases left in between. This CDR3 region has 14 residues. The chain's CDR3 is CASLGSLGTDTQYF. In DNA, the CDR3 is TGTGCCAGCTTAGGGAGCCTAGGCACAGATACGCAGTATTTT.

The chain couples TRBV12-3 or TRBV12-4 to TRBJ1-1; D is unclear. CDR3 length: 11 amino acids. V gave up 1 base and J gave up 3 bases, with 0 bases separating them. DNA of the CDR3: TGTGCCAGCAGTTTAGACACTGAAGCTTTCTTT. Its protein is CASSLDTEAFF.

This sequence joins TRBV3-1 (or the pseudogene TRBV3-2) and TRBJ1-3; D not certain. The CDR3 totals 16 residues. CDR1 and CDR2 from the germline V gene are LGHDT and YNNKEL (reference sequence). Trimming removed 0 bases at V and 0 bases at J, with 9 bases between. The CDR3 spells CASSQDRRASGNTIYF. As DNA, the CDR3 is TGTGCCAGCAGCCAAGATAGGAGGGCCTCTGGAAACACCATATATTTT.

This rearrangement joins TRBV24-1 to TRBJ2-6; no clear D gene. In germline, CDR1 is KGHDR, CDR2 SFDVKD. The CDR3 has 15 amino acids. The V end was cut by 4 bases, the J end by 2 bases, with 8 bases between. The CDR3 DNA sequence: TGTGCCACCAGTGACGCCAGACCTGGGGCCAACGTCCTGACTTTC. Protein: CATSDARPGANVLTF.

The chain has TRBV2 and TRBJ2-3; a possible D gene is TRBD1 (5 bases). CDR3 length: 17 amino acids. The V and J ends lost 3 bases and 0 bases respectively, with 16 bases between them. The V gene's germline CDR1 is SNHLY and CDR2 FYNNEI. The CDR3 DNA sequence: TGTGCCAGCAGTGAGGGGCAGAACCTGAGAAGCACAGATACGCAGTATTTT. As protein: CASSEGQNLRSTDTQYF.

Written as DNA, the CDR3 is TGTGCCAGCAGCCAAGGGGAATCTGGAAACACCATATATTTT. Encoded protein: CASSQGESGNTIYF. The V gene is TRBV3-1 (or the pseudogene TRBV3-2), the J gene TRBJ1-3, with D unclear. CDR1 and CDR2 (germline): LGHDT, YNNKEL (reference sequence). The length of the CDR3 is 14 residues. Trimming pared 1 base from V and 1 base from J, leaving 5 bases between.